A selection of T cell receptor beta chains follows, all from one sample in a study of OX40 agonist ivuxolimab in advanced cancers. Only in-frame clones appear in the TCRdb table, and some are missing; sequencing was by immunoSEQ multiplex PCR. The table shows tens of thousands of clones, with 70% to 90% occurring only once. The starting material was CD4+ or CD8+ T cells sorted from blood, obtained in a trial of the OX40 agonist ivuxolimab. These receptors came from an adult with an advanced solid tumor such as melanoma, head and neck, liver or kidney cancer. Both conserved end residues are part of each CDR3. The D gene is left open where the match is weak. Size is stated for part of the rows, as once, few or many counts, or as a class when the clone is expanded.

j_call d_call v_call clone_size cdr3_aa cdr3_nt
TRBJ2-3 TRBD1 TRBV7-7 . CASSSGTGEADTQYF TGTGCCAGCAGTTCCGGGACAGGGGAGGCAGATACGCAGTATTTT
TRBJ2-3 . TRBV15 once CATSPGRDTDTQYF TGTGCCACCAGCCCCGGGCGGGATACAGATACGCAGTATTTT
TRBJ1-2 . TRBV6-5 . CASSYEGPALGGYTF TGTGCCAGCAGTTATGAGGGACCCGCTCTCGGGGGCTACACCTTC
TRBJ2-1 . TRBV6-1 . CASSEVWGSEQFF TGTGCCAGCAGTGAGGTTTGGGGATCCGAGCAGTTCTTC
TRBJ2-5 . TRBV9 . CASTLTGTPWETQYF TGTGCCAGCACCCTAACCGGGACGCCGTGGGAGACCCAGTACTTC
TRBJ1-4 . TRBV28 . CASSHPGDEKLFF TGTGCCAGCAGTCATCCAGGGGATGAAAAACTGTTTTTT
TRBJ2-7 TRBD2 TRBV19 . CAAGLVEGEQYF TGTGCCGCCGGACTAGTTGAGGGCGAGCAGTACTTC
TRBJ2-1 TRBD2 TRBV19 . CASRDYLIDEQFF TGTGCCAGCAGGGACTACCTTATCGATGAGCAGTTCTTC
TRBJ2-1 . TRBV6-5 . CASRNANEQFF TGTGCCAGCAGGAACGCCAATGAGCAGTTCTTC
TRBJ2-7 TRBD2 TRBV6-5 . CASSAYGGGAYEQYF TGTGCCAGCAGTGCCTATGGCGGGGGGGCCTACGAGCAGTACTTC
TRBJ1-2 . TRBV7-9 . CASSLLEEYTF TGTGCCAGCAGTCTTCTTGAGGAGTACACCTTC
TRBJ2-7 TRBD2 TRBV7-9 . CASSKGLAGGYEQYF TGTGCCAGCAGCAAGGGACTAGCGGGGGGATACGAGCAGTACTTC
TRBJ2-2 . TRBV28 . CASRRWDTGELFF TGTGCCAGCAGACGTTGGGACACCGGGGAGCTGTTTTTT
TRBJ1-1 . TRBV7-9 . CASSSRGSGFGETEAFF TGTGCCAGCAGCAGCAGGGGTTCCGGGTTTGGGGAGACTGAAGCTTTCTTT
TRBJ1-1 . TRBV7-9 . CASSLSEFAEAFF TGTGCCAGCAGCTTAAGTGAGTTCGCTGAAGCTTTCTTT
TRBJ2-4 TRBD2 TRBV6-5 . CASTPGGGAKNIQYF TGTGCCAGCACCCCGGGAGGTGGAGCCAAAAACATTCAGTACTTC
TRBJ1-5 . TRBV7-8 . CASSYRDSNQPQHF TGTGCCAGCAGCTACCGGGACAGCAATCAGCCCCAGCATTTT
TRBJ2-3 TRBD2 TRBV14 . CASSPERRSGRAGTDTQYF TGTGCCAGCAGCCCCGAAAGAAGAAGCGGGAGGGCCGGAACAGATACGCAGTATTTT
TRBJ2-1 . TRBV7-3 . CASSLEGRYNEQFF TGTGCCAGCAGCCTCGAGGGGAGGTACAATGAGCAGTTCTTC
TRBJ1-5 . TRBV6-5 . CASSPDSRQDQPQHF TGTGCCAGCAGTCCCGACAGTCGCCAGGATCAGCCCCAGCATTTT
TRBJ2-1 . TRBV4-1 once CASSQVLGGMVNEQFF TGCGCCAGCAGCCAGGTGCTGGGCGGAATGGTCAATGAGCAGTTCTTC
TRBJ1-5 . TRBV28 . CASSLTRRDIQHF TGTGCCAGCAGTTTAACTCGCCGGGACATACAGCATTTT
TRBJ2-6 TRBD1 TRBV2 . CASRAGTGGSGANVLTF TGTGCCAGCAGGGCCGGGACAGGGGGCTCTGGGGCCAACGTCCTGACTTTC
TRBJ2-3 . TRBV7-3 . CASSFGSTDTQYF TGTGCCAGCAGCTTTGGTTCAACAGATACGCAGTATTTT
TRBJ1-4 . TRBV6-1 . CASSGGRSNEKLFF TGTGCCAGCAGCGGGGGACGGTCGAATGAAAAACTGTTTTTT
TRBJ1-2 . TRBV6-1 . CASRHGTANYGYTF TGTGCCAGCAGACACGGGACGGCTAACTATGGCTACACCTTC